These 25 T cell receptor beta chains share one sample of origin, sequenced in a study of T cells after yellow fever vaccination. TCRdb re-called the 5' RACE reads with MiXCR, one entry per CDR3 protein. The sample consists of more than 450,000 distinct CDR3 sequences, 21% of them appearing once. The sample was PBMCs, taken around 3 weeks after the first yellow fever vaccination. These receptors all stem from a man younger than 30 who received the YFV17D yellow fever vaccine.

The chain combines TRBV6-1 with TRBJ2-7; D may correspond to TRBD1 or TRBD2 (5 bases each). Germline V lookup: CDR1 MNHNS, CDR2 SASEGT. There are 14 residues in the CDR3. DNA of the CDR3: TGTGCCAGCAGGGCCGGGACCAGCGTGGAGGAGCCGTACGTC. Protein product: CASRAGTSVEEPYV.

The CDR3 here is CASRRQGTQAFF. DNA for the CDR3: TGTGCCAGCAGAAGACAGGGGACTCAAGCTTTCTTT. The chain employs TRBV12-3 or TRBV12-4 and TRBJ1-1; 8 bases fit TRBD1. The CDR3 is 12 residues long. The J segment lost 9 bases and the V segment lost 6 bases, leaving 6 bases of the junction unmatched.

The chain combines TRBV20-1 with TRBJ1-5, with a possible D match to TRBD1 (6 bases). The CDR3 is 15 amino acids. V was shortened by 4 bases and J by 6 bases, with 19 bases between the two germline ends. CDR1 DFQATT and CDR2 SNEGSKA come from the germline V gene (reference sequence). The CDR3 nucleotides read TGCAGTGCTACGGGACATTCCGTGGGGGGTCAGCCCCAGCATTTT. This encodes CSATGHSVGGQPQHF.

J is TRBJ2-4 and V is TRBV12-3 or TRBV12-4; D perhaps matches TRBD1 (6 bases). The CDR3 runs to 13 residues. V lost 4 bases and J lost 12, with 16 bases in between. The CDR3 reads CASSSGTLWDQYF. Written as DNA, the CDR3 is TGTGCCAGCAGTTCCGGGACACTCTGGGATCAGTACTTC.

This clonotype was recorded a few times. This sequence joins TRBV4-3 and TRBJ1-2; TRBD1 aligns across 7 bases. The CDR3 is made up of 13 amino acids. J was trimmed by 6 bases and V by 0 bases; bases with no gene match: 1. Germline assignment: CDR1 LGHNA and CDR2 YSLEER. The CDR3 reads CASSQDTGDGYTF. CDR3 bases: TGCGCCAGCAGCCAAGATACAGGGGATGGCTACACCTTC.

CDR3: CASSQDGQGANEQYF. The DNA of the CDR3 is TGCGCCAGCAGCCAAGACGGACAGGGGGCCAACGAGCAGTACTTC. The rearrangement joins TRBV4-1 to TRBJ2-7; 11 positions agree with TRBD1. The CDR3 contains 15 residues. Per germline, CDR1 MGHRA and CDR2 YSYEKL. The ends lost 0 bases at V and 5 bases at J; junction bases unmatched: 3.

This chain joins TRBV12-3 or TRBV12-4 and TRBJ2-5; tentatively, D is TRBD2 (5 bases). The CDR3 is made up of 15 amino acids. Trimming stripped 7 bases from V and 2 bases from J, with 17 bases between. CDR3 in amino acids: CASNPSTGSQETQYF. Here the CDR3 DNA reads TGTGCCAGCAACCCCTCGACGGGGAGTCAAGAGACCCAGTACTTC.

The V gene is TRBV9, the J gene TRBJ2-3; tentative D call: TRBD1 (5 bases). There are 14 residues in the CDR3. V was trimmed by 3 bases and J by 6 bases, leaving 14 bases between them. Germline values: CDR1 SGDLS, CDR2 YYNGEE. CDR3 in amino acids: CASSGIQGSDTQYF. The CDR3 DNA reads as TGTGCCAGCAGCGGAATCCAGGGCTCCGATACGCAGTATTTT. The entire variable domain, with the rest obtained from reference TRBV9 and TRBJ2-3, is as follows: DSGVTQTPKHLITATGQRVTLRCSPRSGDLSVYWYQQSLDQGLQFLIQYYNGEERAKGNILERFSAQQFPDLHSELNLSSLELGDSALYFCASSGIQGSDTQYFGPGTRLTVL.

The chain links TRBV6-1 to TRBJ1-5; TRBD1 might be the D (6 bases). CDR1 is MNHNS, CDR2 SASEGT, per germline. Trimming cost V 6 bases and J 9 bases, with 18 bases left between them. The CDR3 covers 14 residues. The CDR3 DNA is TGTGCCAGCAGCCGACAGGCCCGAGGGGGGCCCCAGCATTTT. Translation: CASSRQARGGPQHF.

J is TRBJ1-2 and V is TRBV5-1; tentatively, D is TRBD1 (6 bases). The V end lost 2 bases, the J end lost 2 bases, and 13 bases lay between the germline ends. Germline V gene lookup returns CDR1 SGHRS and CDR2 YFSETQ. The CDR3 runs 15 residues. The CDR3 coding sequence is TGCGCCAGCAGCTTAGGGAGGGGGATCAACTATGGCTACACCTTC. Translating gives CASSLGRGINYGYTF.

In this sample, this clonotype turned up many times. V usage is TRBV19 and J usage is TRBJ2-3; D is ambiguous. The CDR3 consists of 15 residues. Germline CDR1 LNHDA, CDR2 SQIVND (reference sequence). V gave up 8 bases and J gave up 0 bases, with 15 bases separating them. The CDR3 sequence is CASGPLSSSTDTQYF. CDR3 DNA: TGTGCCAGTGGCCCGTTGTCGTCTAGCACAGATACGCAGTATTTT.

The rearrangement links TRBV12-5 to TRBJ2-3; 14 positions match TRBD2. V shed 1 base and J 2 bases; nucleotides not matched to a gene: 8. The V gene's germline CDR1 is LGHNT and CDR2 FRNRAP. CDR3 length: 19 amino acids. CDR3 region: CASGLGLAGGGTYTDTQYF. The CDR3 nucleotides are TGTGCTAGTGGTTTGGGACTAGCGGGGGGGGGAACCTACACAGATACGCAGTATTTT.

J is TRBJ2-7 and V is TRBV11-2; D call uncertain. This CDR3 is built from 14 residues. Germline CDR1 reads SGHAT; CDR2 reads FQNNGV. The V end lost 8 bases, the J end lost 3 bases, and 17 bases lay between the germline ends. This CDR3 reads CASLKSPASYEQYV. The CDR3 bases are TGTGCCAGCTTAAAAAGCCCCGCTAGCTACGAGCAGTACGTC.

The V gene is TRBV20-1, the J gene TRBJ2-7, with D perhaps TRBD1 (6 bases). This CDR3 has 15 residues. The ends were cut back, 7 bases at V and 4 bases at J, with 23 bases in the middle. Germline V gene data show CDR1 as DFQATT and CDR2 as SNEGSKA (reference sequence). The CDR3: CSVTRGGTLGYEQYV. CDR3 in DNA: TGCAGTGTCACAAGAGGGGGAACCCTCGGTTACGAGCAGTACGTC.

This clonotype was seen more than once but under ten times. CDR3 coding DNA: TGTGCCAGTATCCCGGGCCGAAAGAACACTGAAGCTTTCTTT. Translated, it gives CASIPGRKNTEAFF. The chain has TRBV19 and TRBJ1-1; D is unclear. CDR1 is LNHDA and CDR2 is SQIVND in the germline V gene (reference sequence). The CDR3 length is 14 residues. V was pared by 7 bases and J by 1 base, with 13 bases between.

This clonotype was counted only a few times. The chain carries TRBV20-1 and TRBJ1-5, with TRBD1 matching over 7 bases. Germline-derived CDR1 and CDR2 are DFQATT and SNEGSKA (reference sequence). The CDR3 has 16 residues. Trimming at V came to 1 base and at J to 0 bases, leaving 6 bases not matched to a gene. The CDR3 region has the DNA TGCAGTGCTAGAGCTACAGGGACAGTTAGCAATCAGCCCCAGCATTTT. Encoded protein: CSARATGTVSNQPQHF.

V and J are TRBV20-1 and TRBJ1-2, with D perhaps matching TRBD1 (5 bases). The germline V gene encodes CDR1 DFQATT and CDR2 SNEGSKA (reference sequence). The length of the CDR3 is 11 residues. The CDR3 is CSLKGVYGYTF. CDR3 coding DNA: TGCAGCCTAAAAGGGGTATATGGCTACACCTTC.

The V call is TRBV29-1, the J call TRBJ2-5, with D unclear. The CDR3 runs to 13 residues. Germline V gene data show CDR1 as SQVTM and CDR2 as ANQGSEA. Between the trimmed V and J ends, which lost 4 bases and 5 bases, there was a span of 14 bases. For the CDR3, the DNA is TGCAGCGTTGGTGACTCCCGTTTTGAGACCCAGTACTTC. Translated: CSVGDSRFETQYF.

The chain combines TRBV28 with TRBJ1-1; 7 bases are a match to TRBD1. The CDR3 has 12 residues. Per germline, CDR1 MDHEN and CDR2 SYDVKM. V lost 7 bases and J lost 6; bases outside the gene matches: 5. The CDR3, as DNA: TGTGCCAGCACCCTAGACAGGGCTGAAGCTTTCTTT. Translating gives CASTLDRAEAFF.

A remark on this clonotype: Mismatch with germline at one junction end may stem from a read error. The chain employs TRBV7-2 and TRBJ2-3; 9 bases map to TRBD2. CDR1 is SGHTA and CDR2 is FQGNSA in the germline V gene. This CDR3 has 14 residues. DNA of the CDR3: TGTGCCAGCAGCTTAGTTGGGGCGGGGGGGCAGACGCGTTTT. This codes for CASSLVGAGGQTRF.

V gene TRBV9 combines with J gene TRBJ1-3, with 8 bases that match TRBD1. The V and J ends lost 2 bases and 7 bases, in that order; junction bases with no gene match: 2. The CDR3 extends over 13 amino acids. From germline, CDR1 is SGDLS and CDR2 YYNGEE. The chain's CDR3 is CASSVQGANTIYF. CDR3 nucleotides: TGTGCCAGCAGCGTTCAGGGGGCCAACACCATATATTTT.

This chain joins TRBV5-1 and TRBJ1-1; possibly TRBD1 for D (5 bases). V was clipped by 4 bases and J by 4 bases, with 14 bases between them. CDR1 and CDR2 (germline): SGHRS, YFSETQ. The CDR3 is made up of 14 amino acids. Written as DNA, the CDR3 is TGCGCCAGCAGCCACTTCGGCGGGGCCACTGAAGCTTTCTTT. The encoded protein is CASSHFGGATEAFF.

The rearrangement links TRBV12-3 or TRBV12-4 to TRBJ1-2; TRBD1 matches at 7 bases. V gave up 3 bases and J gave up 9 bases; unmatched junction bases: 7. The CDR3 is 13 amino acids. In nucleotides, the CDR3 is TGTGCCAGCAGTTTCGACAGGGAGAGTAGCTACACCTTC. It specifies CASSFDRESSYTF.

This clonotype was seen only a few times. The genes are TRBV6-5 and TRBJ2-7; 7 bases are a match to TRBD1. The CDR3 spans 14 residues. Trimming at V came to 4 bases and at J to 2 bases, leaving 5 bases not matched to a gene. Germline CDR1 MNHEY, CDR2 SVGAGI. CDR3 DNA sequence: TGTGCCAGCAGTTCCCGACAGGGAACCTACGAGCAGTACGTC. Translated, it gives CASSSRQGTYEQYV.

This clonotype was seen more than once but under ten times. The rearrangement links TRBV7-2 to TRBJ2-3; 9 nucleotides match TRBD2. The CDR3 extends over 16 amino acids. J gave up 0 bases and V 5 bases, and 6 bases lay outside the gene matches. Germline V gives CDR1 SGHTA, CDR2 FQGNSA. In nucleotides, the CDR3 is TGTGCCAGCAGCACAATAGCGGGGGCTAGCACAGATACGCAGTATTTT. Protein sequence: CASSTIAGASTDTQYF.